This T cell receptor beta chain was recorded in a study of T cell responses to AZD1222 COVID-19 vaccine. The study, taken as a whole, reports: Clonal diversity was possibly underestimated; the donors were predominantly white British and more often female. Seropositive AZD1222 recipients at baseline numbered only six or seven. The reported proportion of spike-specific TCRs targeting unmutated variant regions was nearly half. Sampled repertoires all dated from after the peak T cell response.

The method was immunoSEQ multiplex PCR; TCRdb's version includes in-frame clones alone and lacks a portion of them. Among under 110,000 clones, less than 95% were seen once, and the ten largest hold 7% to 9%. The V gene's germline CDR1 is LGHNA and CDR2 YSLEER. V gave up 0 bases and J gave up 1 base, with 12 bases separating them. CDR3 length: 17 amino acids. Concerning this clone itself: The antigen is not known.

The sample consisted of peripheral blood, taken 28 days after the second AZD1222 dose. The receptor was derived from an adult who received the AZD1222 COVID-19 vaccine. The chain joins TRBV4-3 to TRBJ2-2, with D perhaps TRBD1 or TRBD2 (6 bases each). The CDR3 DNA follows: TGCGCCAGCAGCCAAGATCGAGGGGGGCGGAACACCGGGGAGCTGTTTTTT. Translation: CASSQDRGGRNTGELFF.